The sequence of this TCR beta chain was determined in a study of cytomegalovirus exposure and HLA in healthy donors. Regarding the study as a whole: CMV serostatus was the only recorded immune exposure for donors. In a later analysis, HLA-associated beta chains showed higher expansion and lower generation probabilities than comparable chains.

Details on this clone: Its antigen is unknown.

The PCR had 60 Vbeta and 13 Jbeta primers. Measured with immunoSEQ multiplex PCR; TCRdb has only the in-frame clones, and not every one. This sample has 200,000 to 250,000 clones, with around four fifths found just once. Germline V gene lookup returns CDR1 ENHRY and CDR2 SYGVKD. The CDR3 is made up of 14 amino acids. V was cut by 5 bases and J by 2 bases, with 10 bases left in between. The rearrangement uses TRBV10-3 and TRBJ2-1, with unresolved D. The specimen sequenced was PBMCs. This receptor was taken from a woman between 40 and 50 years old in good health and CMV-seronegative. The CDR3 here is CAISLEMAYNEQFF. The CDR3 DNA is TGTGCCATCAGTCTTGAGATGGCCTACAATGAGCAGTTCTTC.